The 27 T cell receptor beta chains below all came from one sample that was sequenced in a study of blood T cells in healthy people across ages. A sample-barcoded 5' primer and a J-beta primer mix were used in a second PCR of about 7 to 12 cycles. TCRdb reprocessed the 5' RACE reads with MiXCR, giving one entry per CDR3 protein. This table has more than 1,400,000 distinct CDR3 sequences, approximately 38% appearing once. What was sequenced was blood. The receptors shown here come from a young woman in good health.

Concerning this clonotype: This sequence may be a read error, since a much larger clone differs from it by one base. The chain's CDR3 is CASSFEGGYEQYF. In DNA, the CDR3 is TGTGCCAGCAGTTTTGAAGGGGGCTACGAGCAGTACTTC. J is TRBJ2-7 and V is TRBV27; TRBD1 is a possible D gene (6 bases). Trimming removed 3 bases at V and 3 bases at J, with 9 bases between. In germline, CDR1 is MNHEY, CDR2 SMNVEV (reference sequence). There are 13 residues in the CDR3.

This clonotype was counted between two and nine times. The CDR3: CASRAESYEQYF. In DNA form, the CDR3 reads TGTGCCAGCAGGGCGGAATCCTACGAGCAGTACTTC. This chain links TRBV6-5 with TRBJ2-7; D not resolved. The CDR3 consists of 12 residues. Trimming removed 6 bases from V and 1 base from J, with 7 bases in between. Germline lookup yields CDR1 MNHEY and CDR2 SVGAGI.

The chain employs TRBV27 and TRBJ1-1; weak D call: TRBD1 (6 bases). The length of the CDR3 is 15 residues. Trimming took 5 bases from V and 4 from J, leaving 17 bases between them. Per the germline V gene, CDR1 is MNHEY and CDR2 is SMNVEV (reference sequence). The CDR3 DNA is TGTGCCAGCAGTCTTTCTCCGACAGGCACCACTGAAGCTTTCTTT. Residues: CASSLSPTGTTEAFF.

This clonotype was counted between two and nine times. The chain joins TRBV12-3 or TRBV12-4 to TRBJ2-5; 11 positions match TRBD1. The CDR3 is 15 residues long. Trimming at V came to 4 bases and at J to 4 bases, leaving 5 bases not matched to a gene. CDR3 DNA sequence: TGTGCCAGCAGTTACGGGACAGGGGGAGGAGAGACCCAGTACTTC. Translation gives CASSYGTGGGETQYF.

This clonotype was observed a few times. This chain connects TRBV28 to TRBJ2-7; D remains unclear. This CDR3 has 14 residues. Trimming left V 8 bases short and J 6 bases short, with 20 bases between. CDR1 is MDHEN, CDR2 SYDVKM, per germline. DNA for the CDR3: TGTGCCAGCTCGACACGGCGGTTCAGGTTCGAGCAGTACTTC. This translates into CASSTRRFRFEQYF.

The V call is TRBV14, the J call TRBJ2-7; 8 bases agree with TRBD1. Germline-derived CDR1 and CDR2 are SGHDN and FVKESK. This CDR3 has 14 residues. Losses at the gene ends were 4 bases for V and 3 bases for J; bases not matched to a gene: 5. CDR3 in DNA: TGTGCCAGCAGCCGTCCGGGACAGGTCTACGAGCAGTACTTC. This gives the protein CASSRPGQVYEQYF.

The J gene is TRBJ1-1, the V gene TRBV7-9, with a possible D match to TRBD1 (6 bases). V was clipped by 0 bases and J by 4 bases, with 15 bases between them. Germline-derived CDR1 and CDR2 are SEHNR and FQNEAQ (reference sequence). The CDR3 totals 16 residues. The CDR3 sequence is CASSLASSQGSTEAFF. The CDR3 DNA follows: TGTGCCAGCAGCTTAGCATCTTCCCAGGGGAGCACTGAAGCTTTCTTT.

This chain links TRBV4-1 with TRBJ2-1, with 13 bases fitting TRBD2. CDR1 MGHRA and CDR2 YSYEKL come from the germline V gene. The CDR3 has 16 residues. V gave up 3 bases and J gave up 7 bases; unmatched junction bases: 6. DNA of the CDR3: TGCGCCAGCAGCCAGAGCTGGACTAGCGGGGGTAATGAGCAGTTCTTC. It encodes CASSQSWTSGGNEQFF.

This rearrangement joins TRBV5-1 to TRBJ1-1; D unclear. CDR1 SGHRS and CDR2 YFSETQ come from the germline V gene. V was clipped by 4 bases and J by 1 base, with 11 bases between them. CDR3 length equals 14 residues. The CDR3 DNA reads as TGCGCCAGCAGCCACCCGGCGGGGAACACTGAAGCTTTCTTT. Protein sequence: CASSHPAGNTEAFF.

The J gene is TRBJ2-5, the V gene TRBV6-2 or TRBV6-3, with D possibly called TRBD1 or TRBD2 (5 bases each). Trimming removed 7 bases at V and 2 bases at J, with 17 bases between. Per the germline V gene, CDR1 is MNHEY and CDR2 is SVGEGT. The CDR3 has 15 residues. The CDR3 nucleotides are TGTGCCAGCACTTCGGCCCGGGGACCTCAAGAGACCCAGTACTTC. Translation: CASTSARGPQETQYF.

The genes are TRBV3-1 and TRBJ2-6; D gene uncertain. V lost 2 bases, J lost 1 base, and 9 bases lay in between. Germline V lookup: CDR1 LGHDT, CDR2 YNNKEL (reference sequence). The CDR3 spans 16 residues. CDR3 sequence (DNA): TGTGCCAGCAGCCAACCCGGCGGATCTGGGGCCAACGTCCTGACTTTC. Its translation: CASSQPGGSGANVLTF.

As regards this clonotype: One end of the junction does not line up with germline, which may come from a read error. The rearrangement joins TRBV6-2 or TRBV6-3 to TRBJ2-5; perhaps TRBD2 as D (5 bases). The end of the DNA fits TRBJ2-7 better, so the J call may be wrong. There are 13 residues in the CDR3. Germline CDR1 is MNHEY and CDR2 is SVGEGT. The CDR3 nucleotides read TGTGCCTGCAGTTACGCGACTAACTACGAGCAGTACTTC. Its translation is CACSYATNYEQYF.

The rearrangement uses TRBV28 and TRBJ1-2; D is unresolved. Germline assignment: CDR1 MDHEN and CDR2 SYDVKM. The CDR3 has 13 residues. V lost 10 bases and J lost 4, with 16 bases in between. The DNA for the CDR3 is TGTGCCACCGTCCATACACACCTCTATGGCTACACCTTC. It codes for CATVHTHLYGYTF.

This clonotype was found once. V and J are TRBV20-1 and TRBJ2-1; D unresolved. Germline V lookup: CDR1 DFQATT, CDR2 SNEGSKA (reference sequence). The CDR3 spans 11 residues. V lost 5 bases and J lost 5, with 7 bases in between. The CDR3 coding sequence is TGCAGTGCTGGATCCGACAATGAGCAGTTCTTC. As protein: CSAGSDNEQFF.

V is TRBV4-1 and J is TRBJ2-2; no clear D. V was trimmed by 4 bases and J by 2 bases, leaving 8 bases between them. Germline lookup yields CDR1 MGHRA and CDR2 YSYEKL. CDR3 length equals 14 residues. CDR3 loop: CASSRQSNTGELFF. DNA of the CDR3: TGCGCCAGCAGCCGTCAGTCAAACACCGGGGAGCTGTTTTTT.

V and J are TRBV28 and TRBJ2-3, with D tentatively TRBD2 (6 bases). Germline V gives CDR1 MDHEN, CDR2 SYDVKM. This CDR3 spans 11 amino acids. Trimming pared 11 bases from V and 3 bases from J, leaving 9 bases between. The CDR3: CAAAGTDTQYF. CDR3 nucleotide sequence: TGTGCCGCAGCGGGTACAGATACGCAGTATTTT.

This clonotype was found a few times. The chain joins TRBV20-1 to TRBJ2-1, with 9 bases lining up with TRBD2. The germline V gene has CDR1 DFQATT and CDR2 SNEGSKA (reference sequence). Losses at the gene ends were 0 bases for V and 1 base for J; bases not matched to a gene: 4. The CDR3 totals 16 residues. The CDR3 sequence is CSARDSTSGSYNEQFF. CDR3 nucleotides: TGCAGTGCTAGAGATTCCACTAGCGGGTCCTACAATGAGCAGTTCTTC.

The chain combines TRBV11-2 with TRBJ2-7; D may be TRBD2 (6 bases). Germline V gene data show CDR1 as SGHAT and CDR2 as FQNNGV. Trimming took 1 base from V and 1 from J, leaving 14 bases between them. This CDR3 comprises 16 residues. CDR3 amino acids: CASSLVASRGSYEQYF. The DNA for the CDR3 is TGTGCCAGCAGCTTAGTGGCTAGCCGGGGGTCCTACGAGCAGTACTTC. Supplemented by reference TRBV11-2 and TRBJ2-7, the full variable domain reads EAGVAQSPRYKIIEKRQSVAFWCNPISGHATLYWYQQILGQGPKLLIQFQNNGVVDDSQLPKDRFSAERLKGVDSTLKIQPAKLEDSAVYLCASSLVASRGSYEQYFGPGTRLTVT.

The V and J genes are TRBV20-1 and TRBJ2-7; D gene uncertain. Trimming shortened V by 3 bases and J by 1 base, and 16 bases separated the two germline ends. The CDR3 length is 15 residues. Germline V gives CDR1 DFQATT, CDR2 SNEGSKA (reference sequence). The DNA for the CDR3 is TGCAGTGCTAGCGGCCAAGGGATAGGGTCCTACGAGCAGTACTTC. It codes for CSASGQGIGSYEQYF.

For this clonotype: A junction boundary mismatches the germline segment, possibly from a read error. The rearrangement joins TRBV5-1 to TRBJ1-6; D is possibly TRBD1 (5 bases). The CDR3 spans 14 residues. From germline, CDR1 is SGHRS and CDR2 YFSETQ. CDR3 sequence: CASSLAGRGSPPHF. The DNA of the CDR3 is TGCGCCAGCAGCTTGGCAGGGCGTGGATCACCCCCCCACTTT.

V is TRBV6-2 or TRBV6-3 and J is TRBJ2-1; 8 bases agree with TRBD2. This CDR3 region has 15 residues. The germline CDR1 and CDR2 sequences are MNHEY and SVGEGT. Germline trimming cut 7 bases from V and 0 bases from J; bases unmatched to any gene: 5. The CDR3 here is CASNLAGSSYNEQFF. The CDR3 region has the DNA TGTGCCAGCAATTTAGCGGGAAGCTCCTACAATGAGCAGTTCTTC.

This chain links TRBV7-2 with TRBJ2-7; D tentatively fits TRBD1 or TRBD2 (5 bases each). The CDR3 is 14 amino acids. V was clipped by 2 bases and J by 4 bases, with 12 bases between them. Germline CDR1 is SGHTA and CDR2 is FQGNSA. The CDR3 loop reads CASSLRGAGYEQYF. The CDR3 DNA reads as TGTGCCAGCAGCTTAAGGGGTGCGGGTTACGAGCAGTACTTC.

The rearrangement uses TRBV2 and TRBJ1-2; 9 bases align to TRBD1. The CDR3 loop spans 17 amino acids. J lost 4 bases, V lost 5 bases, and 14 bases had no gene match. CDR1 is SNHLY, CDR2 FYNNEI, per germline. The CDR3 sequence: CASSPRTGDPRRYGYTF. The CDR3 region has the DNA TGTGCCAGCAGTCCAAGGACAGGGGACCCCCGGCGCTATGGCTACACCTTC.

This clonotype was observed a few times. One end of the junction varies from germline; a read error may be responsible. The rearrangement links TRBV12-3 or TRBV12-4 to TRBJ2-5; 7 positions match TRBD1. The better agreement between TRBJ2-7 and the DNA end casts doubt on the J call. The CDR3 contains 15 residues. The CDR3 protein is CAGSPRQGISSEQYF. As DNA, the CDR3 is TGTGCCGGCAGTCCCCGACAGGGTATAAGTTCCGAGCAGTACTTC.

This clonotype was detected a few times. The gene calls are TRBV6-4 and TRBJ2-1; D unclear. This CDR3 contains 13 residues. Germline V CDR1 and CDR2: MRHNA, SNTAGT. V shed 3 bases and J shed 5 bases, with 8 bases lying between them. The CDR3 DNA reads as TGTGCCAGCAGTGAGGCCGAAAACAATGAGCAGTTCTTC. Translating gives CASSEAENNEQFF.

The chain joins TRBV10-3 to TRBJ1-1; D might be TRBD1 (6 bases). CDR1 ENHRY and CDR2 SYGVKD come from the germline V gene. The CDR3 contains 13 residues. The ends were cut back, 2 bases at V and 4 bases at J, with 8 bases in the middle. The CDR3 region is CAISEGQSTEAFF. The DNA for the CDR3 is TGTGCCATCAGTGAGGGACAGTCCACTGAAGCTTTCTTT.

This clonotype was found a few times. The CDR3 DNA sequence: TGTGCCAGCAGTGAATATGCTAGCGGGAGGGCCTACAATGAGCAGTTCTTC. This encodes CASSEYASGRAYNEQFF. This chain connects TRBV6-1 to TRBJ2-1, with 12 bases fitting TRBD2. There are 17 residues in the CDR3. V trimming: 2 bases; J trimming: 2 bases; junction bases outside the gene matches: 4. Looked up from germline, CDR1 is MNHNS and CDR2 is SASEGT.